This T cell receptor (beta chain) is from a study of shared clonotypes between healthy human individuals. V dropped 0 bases and J dropped 5; count of bases not matched to a gene: 3. The germline V gene encodes CDR1 GTSNPN and CDR2 SVGIG (reference sequence). This CDR3 spans 15 amino acids. Positively selected for CCR7, the CD45RO-negative cells used as naive CD8 cells excluded terminally differentiated effector memory CD45RA+ cells. Genomic DNA of each subset was evenly split across several immunoSEQ plates. TCRdb's table, derived via immunoSEQ multiplex PCR, lists solely in-frame clones and lacks some. The data hold about 2 million clones, with 85% to 95% observed a single time. For this clone: Its antigen is currently unknown.

Study-level results: Memory subsets had estimated richness that was generally smaller than that of naive subsets.

This TCR derives from a man between 18 and 35 years old in good health. The chain recombines TRBV30 with TRBJ2-1, with 11 bases aligning to TRBD2. The sequenced sample was naive CD8+ T cells sorted from blood. For the CDR3, the DNA is TGTGCCTGGAGTGTCTCTAGCGGGAGGAACAATGAGCAGTTCTTC. It encodes CAWSVSSGRNNEQFF.